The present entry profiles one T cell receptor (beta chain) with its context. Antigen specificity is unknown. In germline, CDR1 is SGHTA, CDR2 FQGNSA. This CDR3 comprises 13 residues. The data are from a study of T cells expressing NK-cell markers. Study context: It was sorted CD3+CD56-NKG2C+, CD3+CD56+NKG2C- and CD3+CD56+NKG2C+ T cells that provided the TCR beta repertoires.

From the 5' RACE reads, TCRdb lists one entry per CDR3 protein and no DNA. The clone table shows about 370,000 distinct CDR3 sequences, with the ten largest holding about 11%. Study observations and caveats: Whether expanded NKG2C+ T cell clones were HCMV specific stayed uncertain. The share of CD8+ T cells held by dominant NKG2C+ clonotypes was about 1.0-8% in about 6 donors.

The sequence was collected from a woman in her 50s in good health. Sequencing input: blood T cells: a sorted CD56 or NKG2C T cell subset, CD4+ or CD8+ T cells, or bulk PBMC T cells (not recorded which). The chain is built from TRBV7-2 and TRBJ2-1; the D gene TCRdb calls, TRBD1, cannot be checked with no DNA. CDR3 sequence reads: CASSLGAHNEQFF.